This record looks at one T cell receptor beta chain sequence and its context. This sample stems from a study of blood T cell repertoires in COVID-19. Study-wide context: Samples of COVID-19 (acute and convalescent) were obtained from the United States, Italy and Spain.

The method was immunoSEQ multiplex PCR; TCRdb's version includes in-frame clones alone and lacks a portion of them. This sample has more than 200,000 clones, with 87% found just once. Germline V gene data show CDR1 as SGHVS and CDR2 as FQNEAQ. This CDR3 is built from 15 residues. The junction had 3 bases not matched to a gene; V was cut back by 3 bases and J by 5 bases. The TCR sequence derives from a man aged 25 to 40 in a cohort exposed to, infected with or recovered from COVID-19 (not recorded which). The chain employs TRBV7-8 and TRBJ1-6; 8 positions match TRBD1. Sequencing input: PBMCs or T cells enriched from blood (not recorded which). CDR3 in DNA: TGTGCCAGCAGCTTCAAGACAGGGGATAATTCACCCCTCCACTTT. Translation gives CASSFKTGDNSPLHF.